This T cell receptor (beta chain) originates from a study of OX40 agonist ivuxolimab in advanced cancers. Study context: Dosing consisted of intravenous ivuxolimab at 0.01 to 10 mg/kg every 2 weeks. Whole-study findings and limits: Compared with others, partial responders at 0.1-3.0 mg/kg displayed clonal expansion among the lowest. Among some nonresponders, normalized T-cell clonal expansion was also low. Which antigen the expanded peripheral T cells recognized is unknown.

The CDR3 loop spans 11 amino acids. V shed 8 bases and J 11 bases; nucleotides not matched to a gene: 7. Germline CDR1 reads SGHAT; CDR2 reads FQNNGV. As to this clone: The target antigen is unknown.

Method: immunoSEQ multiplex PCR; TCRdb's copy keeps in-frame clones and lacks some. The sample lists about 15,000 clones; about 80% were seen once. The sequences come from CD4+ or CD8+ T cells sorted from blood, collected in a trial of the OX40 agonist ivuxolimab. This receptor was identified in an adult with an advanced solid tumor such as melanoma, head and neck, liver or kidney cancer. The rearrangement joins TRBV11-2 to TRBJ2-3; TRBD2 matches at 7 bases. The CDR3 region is CASLWGGKQYF. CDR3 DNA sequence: TGTGCCAGCCTGTGGGGGGGAAAGCAGTATTTT.